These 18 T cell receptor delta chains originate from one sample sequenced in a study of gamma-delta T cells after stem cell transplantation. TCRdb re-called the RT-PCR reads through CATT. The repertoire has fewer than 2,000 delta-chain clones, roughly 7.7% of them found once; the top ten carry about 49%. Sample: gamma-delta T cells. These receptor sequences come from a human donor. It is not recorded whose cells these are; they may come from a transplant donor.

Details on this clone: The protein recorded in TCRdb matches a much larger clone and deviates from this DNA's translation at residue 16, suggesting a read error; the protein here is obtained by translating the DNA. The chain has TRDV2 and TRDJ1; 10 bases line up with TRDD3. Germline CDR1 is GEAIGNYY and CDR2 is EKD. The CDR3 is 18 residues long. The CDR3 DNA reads TGTGCCTGTGACACTCTCACTGGGGGATTCTCGTACACCGATAAACCCATCTTT. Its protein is CACDTLTGGFSYTDKPIF.

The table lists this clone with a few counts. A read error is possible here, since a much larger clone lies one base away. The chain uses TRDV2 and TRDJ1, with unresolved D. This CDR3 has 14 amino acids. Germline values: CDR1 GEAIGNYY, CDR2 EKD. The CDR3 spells CACDTLSAADKPIF. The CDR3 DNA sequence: TGTGCCTGTGACACCCTCTCGGCGGCCGATAAACCCATCTTT.

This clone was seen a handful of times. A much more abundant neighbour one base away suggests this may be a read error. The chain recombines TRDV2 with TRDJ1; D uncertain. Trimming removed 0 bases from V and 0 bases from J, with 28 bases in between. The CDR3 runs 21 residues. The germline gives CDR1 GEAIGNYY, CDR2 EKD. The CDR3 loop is CACDTIRNLESSLMYTDKLIF. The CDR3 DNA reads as TGTGCCTGTGACACCATAAGGAATCTGGAGTCCTCACTGATGTACACCGATAAACTCATCTTT.

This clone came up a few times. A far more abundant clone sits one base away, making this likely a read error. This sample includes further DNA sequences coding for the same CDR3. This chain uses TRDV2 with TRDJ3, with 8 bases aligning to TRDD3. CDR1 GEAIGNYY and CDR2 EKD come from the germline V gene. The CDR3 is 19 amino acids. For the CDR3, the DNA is TGTGCCTGTGACACCGCTGGGGGAACGAGCTCCTGGGACACCCGACAGATGTTCTTC. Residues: CACDTAGGTSSWDTRQMFF.

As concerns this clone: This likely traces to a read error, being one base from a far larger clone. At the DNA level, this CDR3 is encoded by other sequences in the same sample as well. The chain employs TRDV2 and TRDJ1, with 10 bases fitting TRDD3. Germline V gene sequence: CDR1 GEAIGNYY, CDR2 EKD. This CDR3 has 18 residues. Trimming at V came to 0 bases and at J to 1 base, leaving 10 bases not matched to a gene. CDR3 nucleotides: TGTGCCTGTGACACCCTCCACCGCACTGGGGGATCCACCGATAAACTCATCTTT. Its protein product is CACDTLHRTGGSTDKLIF.

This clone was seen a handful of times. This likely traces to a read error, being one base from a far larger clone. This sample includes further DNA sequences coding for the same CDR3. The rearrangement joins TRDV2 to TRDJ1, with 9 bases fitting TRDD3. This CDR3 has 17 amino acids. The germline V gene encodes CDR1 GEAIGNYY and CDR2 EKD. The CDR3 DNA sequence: TGTGCCTGTGTATCCCTGGGGGATTGGGGGTCCACCGATAAACTCATTTTT. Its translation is CACVSLGDWGSTDKLIF.

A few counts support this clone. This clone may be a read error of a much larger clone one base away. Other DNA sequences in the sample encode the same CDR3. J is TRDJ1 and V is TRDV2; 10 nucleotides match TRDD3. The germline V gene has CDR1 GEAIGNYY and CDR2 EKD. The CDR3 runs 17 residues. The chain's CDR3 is CACDTLLGDGATDKLIF. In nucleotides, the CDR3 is TGTGCCTGTGACACGCTACTGGGGGATGGGGCCACCGATAAGCTCATCTTT.

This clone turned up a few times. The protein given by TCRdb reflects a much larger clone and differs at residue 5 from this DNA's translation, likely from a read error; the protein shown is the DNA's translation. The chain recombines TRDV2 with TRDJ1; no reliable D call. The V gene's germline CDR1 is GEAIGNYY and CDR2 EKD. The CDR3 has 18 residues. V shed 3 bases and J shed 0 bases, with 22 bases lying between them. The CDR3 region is CACDALSGPSTYTDKLIF. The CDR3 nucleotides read TGTGCCTGTGACGCCTTGTCCGGTCCCTCTACATACACCGATAAACTCATCTTT.

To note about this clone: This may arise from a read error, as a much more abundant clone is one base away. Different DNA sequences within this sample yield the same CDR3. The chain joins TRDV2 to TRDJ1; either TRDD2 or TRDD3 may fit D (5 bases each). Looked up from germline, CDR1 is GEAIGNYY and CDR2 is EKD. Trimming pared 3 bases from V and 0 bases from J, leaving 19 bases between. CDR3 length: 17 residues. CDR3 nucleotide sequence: TGTGCCTGTGACTCCCTTCTGGGAGTCCACTACACCGATAAACTCATCTTT. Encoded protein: CACDSLLGVHYTDKLIF.

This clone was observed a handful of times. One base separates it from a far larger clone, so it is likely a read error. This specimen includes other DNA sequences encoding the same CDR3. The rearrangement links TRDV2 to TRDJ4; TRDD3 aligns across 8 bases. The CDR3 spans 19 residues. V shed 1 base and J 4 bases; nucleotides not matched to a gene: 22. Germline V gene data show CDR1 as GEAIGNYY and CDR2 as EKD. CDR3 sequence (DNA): TGTGCCTGTGACACTGCGGGCGGGGATCCCGGGGATACTACCAAACCCCTGATCTTT. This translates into CACDTAGGDPGDTTKPLIF.

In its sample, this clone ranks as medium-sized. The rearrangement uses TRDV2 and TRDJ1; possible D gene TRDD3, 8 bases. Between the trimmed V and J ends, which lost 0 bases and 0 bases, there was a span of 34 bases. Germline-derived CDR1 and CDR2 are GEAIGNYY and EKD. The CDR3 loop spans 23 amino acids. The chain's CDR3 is CACDTVSLPHGMLGDANTDKLIF. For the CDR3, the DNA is TGTGCCTGTGACACCGTATCCCTTCCTCACGGGATGCTGGGGGACGCGAACACCGATAAACTCATCTTT.

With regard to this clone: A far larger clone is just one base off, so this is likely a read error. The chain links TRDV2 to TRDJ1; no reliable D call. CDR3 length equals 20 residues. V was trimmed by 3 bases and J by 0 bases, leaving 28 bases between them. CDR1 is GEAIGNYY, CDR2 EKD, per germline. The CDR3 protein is CACDSLASGGTVPYTDKLIF. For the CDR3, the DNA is TGTGCCTGTGACTCCCTTGCGTCTGGCGGTACAGTCCCCTACACCGATAAACTCATCTTT.

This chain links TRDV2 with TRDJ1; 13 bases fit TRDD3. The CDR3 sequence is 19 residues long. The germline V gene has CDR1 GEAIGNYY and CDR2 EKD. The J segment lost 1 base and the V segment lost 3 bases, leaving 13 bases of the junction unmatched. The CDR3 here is CACDGLITGGYASTDKLIF. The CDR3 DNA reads TGTGCCTGTGACGGCCTAATTACTGGGGGATACGCTTCCACCGATAAACTCATCTTT.

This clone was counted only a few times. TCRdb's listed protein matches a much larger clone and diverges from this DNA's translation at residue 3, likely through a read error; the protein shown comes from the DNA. The CDR3 reads CARDTHLPTIRGDYDKLIF. The CDR3 nucleotides are TGTGCCCGTGACACCCACCTTCCTACAATCCGTGGGGACTACGATAAACTCATCTTT. This chain uses TRDV2 with TRDJ1; 9 bases match TRDD2. This CDR3 comprises 19 residues. Per germline, CDR1 GEAIGNYY and CDR2 EKD.

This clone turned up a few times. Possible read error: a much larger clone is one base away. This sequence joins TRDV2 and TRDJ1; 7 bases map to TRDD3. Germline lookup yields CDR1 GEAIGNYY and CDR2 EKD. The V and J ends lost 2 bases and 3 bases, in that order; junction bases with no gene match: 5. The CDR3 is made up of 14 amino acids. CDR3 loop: CACDILGAADKLIF. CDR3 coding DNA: TGTGCCTGTGACATCCTGGGGGCGGCCGATAAACTCATCTTT.

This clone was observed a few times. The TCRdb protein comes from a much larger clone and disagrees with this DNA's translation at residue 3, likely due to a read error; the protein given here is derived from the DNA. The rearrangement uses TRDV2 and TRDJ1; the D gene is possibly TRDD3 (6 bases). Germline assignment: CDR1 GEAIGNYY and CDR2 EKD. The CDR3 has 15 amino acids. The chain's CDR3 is CAYDALLGSTDKLIF. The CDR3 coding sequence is TGTGCCTATGACGCCCTACTGGGTTCCACCGATAAACTCATCTTT.

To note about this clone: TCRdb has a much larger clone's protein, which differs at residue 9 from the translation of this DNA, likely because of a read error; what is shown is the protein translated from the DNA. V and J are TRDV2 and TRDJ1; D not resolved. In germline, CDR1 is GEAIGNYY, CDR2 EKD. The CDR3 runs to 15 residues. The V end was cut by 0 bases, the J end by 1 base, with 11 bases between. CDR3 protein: CACDTVGPCTDKLIF. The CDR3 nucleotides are TGTGCCTGTGACACCGTCGGGCCGTGCACCGATAAACTCATCTTT.

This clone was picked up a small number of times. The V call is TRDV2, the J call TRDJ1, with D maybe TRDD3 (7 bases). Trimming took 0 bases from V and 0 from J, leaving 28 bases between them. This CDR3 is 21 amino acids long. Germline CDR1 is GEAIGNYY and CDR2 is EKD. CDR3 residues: CACDTLSSLPLGAQYTDKLIF. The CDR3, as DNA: TGTGCCTGTGACACCCTTTCCTCCCTTCCCCTGGGGGCTCAGTACACCGATAAACTCATCTTT.